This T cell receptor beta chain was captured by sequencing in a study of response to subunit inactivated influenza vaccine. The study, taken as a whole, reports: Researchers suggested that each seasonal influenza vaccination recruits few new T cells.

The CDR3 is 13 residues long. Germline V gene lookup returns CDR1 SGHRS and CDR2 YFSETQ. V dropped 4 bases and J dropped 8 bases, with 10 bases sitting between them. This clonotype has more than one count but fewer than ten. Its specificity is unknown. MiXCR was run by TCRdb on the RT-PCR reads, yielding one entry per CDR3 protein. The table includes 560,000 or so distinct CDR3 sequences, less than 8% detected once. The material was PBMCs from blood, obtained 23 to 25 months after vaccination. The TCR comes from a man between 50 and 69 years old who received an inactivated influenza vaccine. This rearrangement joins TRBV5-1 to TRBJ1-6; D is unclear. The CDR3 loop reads CASSATTDSPLHF. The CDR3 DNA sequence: TGCGCCAGCAGCGCCACTACAGATTCACCCCTCCACTTT.